This passage covers 17 T cell receptor beta chains from one sample sequenced in a study of control samples from healthy donors and cancer patients. Repertoires were generated with immunoSEQ multiplex PCR, while TCRdb's copy carries only in-frame clones and drops some. The sample lists over 200,000 clones, roughly 82% occurring once. Sequenced material: PBMCs. The receptors come from a woman aged 55-69 years with lung cancer.

The chain carries TRBV29-1 and TRBJ1-6, with D perhaps matching TRBD1 (6 bases). CDR3 length: 13 residues. The V end lost 4 bases, the J end lost 7 bases, and 11 bases lay between the germline ends. The germline CDR1 and CDR2 sequences are SQVTM and ANQGSEA. The CDR3 sequence is CSVGDGTNSPLHF. The CDR3 nucleotides are TGCAGCGTTGGGGACGGGACAAATTCACCCCTCCACTTT.

In nucleotides, the CDR3 is TGTGCCAGCAGTGGACAGGGACAGGGCGGTGGCTACACCTTC. As protein: CASSGQGQGGGYTF. The rearrangement joins TRBV2 to TRBJ1-2; 9 nucleotides agree with TRBD1. The junction had 7 bases not matched to a gene; V was cut back by 4 bases and J by 7 bases. Germline V gene data show CDR1 as SNHLY and CDR2 as FYNNEI. This CDR3 is 14 amino acids long.

The chain has TRBV28 and TRBJ2-2; 12 bases align to TRBD2. J was trimmed by 6 bases and V by 3 bases; bases with no gene match: 11. Germline CDR1 is MDHEN and CDR2 is SYDVKM. The CDR3 totals 18 residues. CDR3 residues: CASSFLGLAGNGPGELFF. As DNA, the CDR3 is TGTGCCAGCAGTTTCCTTGGACTAGCGGGAAACGGTCCCGGGGAGCTGTTTTTT.

This chain joins TRBV20-1 and TRBJ2-3; no definite D call. The CDR3 covers 11 residues. The germline gives CDR1 DFQATT, CDR2 SNEGSKA (reference sequence). V lost 5 bases and J lost 7, with 10 bases in between. CDR3 region: CSAARSNTQYF. In nucleotides, the CDR3 is TGCAGTGCTGCAAGGTCCAATACGCAGTATTTT.

Points on this clone: The same CDR3 can be traced to other DNA sequences in this sample. The V gene is TRBV18, the J gene TRBJ2-7; D is possibly TRBD1 (6 bases). V was clipped by 3 bases and J by 4 bases, with 7 bases between them. This CDR3 has 12 residues. Germline V lookup: CDR1 KGHSH, CDR2 LQKENI. The CDR3 sequence is CASSPRGYEQYF. As DNA, the CDR3 is TGTGCCAGCTCACCCAGGGGTTACGAGCAGTACTTC.

The rearrangement uses TRBV10-3 and TRBJ1-1, with D perhaps matching TRBD1 (5 bases). V was pared by 6 bases and J by 0 bases, with 17 bases between. Germline loops: CDR1 ENHRY, CDR2 SYGVKD. The CDR3 is made up of 16 amino acids. The CDR3 sequence: CAIRELSTVLNTEAFF. The DNA for the CDR3 is TGTGCCATCAGGGAACTCTCGACAGTCCTGAACACTGAAGCTTTCTTT.

This clone came up a few times. The chain employs TRBV5-1 and TRBJ1-3, with no clear D. Trimming removed 1 base at V and 0 bases at J, with 8 bases between. This CDR3 has 15 amino acids. The germline V gene encodes CDR1 SGHRS and CDR2 YFSETQ. CDR3 bases: TGCGCCAGCAGCTTGCCACAAAGCTCTGGAAACACCATATATTTT. This codes for CASSLPQSSGNTIYF. Complete variable domain (other parts from reference TRBV5-1 and TRBJ1-3): KAGVTQTPRYLIKTRGQQVTLSCSPISGHRSVSWYQQTPGQGLQFLFEYFSETQRNKGNFPGRFSGRQFSNSRSEMNVSTLELGDSALYLCASSLPQSSGNTIYFGEGSWLTVV.

The rearrangement links TRBV18 to TRBJ1-2, with unresolved D. The germline CDR1 and CDR2 sequences are KGHSH and LQKENI. The CDR3 covers 13 residues. Trimming took off 4 bases at V and 6 bases at J, with 12 bases between the two ends. CDR3 DNA sequence: TGTGCCAGCTCACGCCCAGCTATGGATGGCTACACCTTC. Its translation: CASSRPAMDGYTF.

This clone appeared a single time. The chain has TRBV20-1 and TRBJ1-2; D might be TRBD1 (5 bases). CDR1 and CDR2 (germline): DFQATT, SNEGSKA (reference sequence). Trimming pared 4 bases from V and 6 bases from J, leaving 9 bases between. This CDR3 is 11 amino acids long. CDR3 nucleotides: TGCAGTGCTACGGCAGGGAATGGCTACACCTTC. It is translated as CSATAGNGYTF.

The V call is TRBV3-1 (or the pseudogene TRBV3-2), the J call TRBJ2-5; 9 bases match TRBD1. The CDR3 totals 15 residues. From germline, CDR1 is LGHDT and CDR2 YNNKEL (reference sequence). Trimming removed 3 bases from V and 7 bases from J; junction bases left unmatched: 9. The CDR3 loop reads CASSHPPGTGPTQYF. Written as DNA, the CDR3 is TGTGCCAGCAGCCATCCACCCGGGACAGGGCCGACCCAGTACTTC.

This rearrangement joins TRBV5-1 to TRBJ1-1; D gene unclear. V gave up 1 base and J gave up 1 base, with 8 bases separating them. CDR3 length: 14 residues. Per germline, CDR1 SGHRS and CDR2 YFSETQ. In nucleotides, the CDR3 is TGCGCCAGCAGCTTGCAACCGTCGAACACTGAAGCTTTCTTT. Amino acids: CASSLQPSNTEAFF.

V usage is TRBV19 and J usage is TRBJ1-1; possibly TRBD1 for D (5 bases). This CDR3 has 14 residues. V was shortened by 3 bases and J by 8 bases, with 16 bases between the two germline ends. CDR1 is LNHDA, CDR2 SQIVND, per germline (reference sequence). CDR3 nucleotide sequence: TGTGCCAGTAGTATCACCCTGACCGGGGCCGAAGCTTTCTTT. It is translated as CASSITLTGAEAFF.

The J gene is TRBJ1-6, the V gene TRBV3-1 (or the pseudogene TRBV3-2); TRBD1 aligns across 8 bases. The CDR3 covers 15 residues. The V and J ends lost 3 bases and 7 bases, in that order; junction bases with no gene match: 5. Germline V CDR1 and CDR2: LGHDT, YNNKEL (reference sequence). CDR3 loop: CASSQLQGGNSPLHF. CDR3 nucleotides: TGTGCCAGCAGCCAGCTACAGGGGGGGAATTCACCCCTCCACTTT.

J is TRBJ1-4 and V is TRBV5-6; D is ambiguous. The CDR3 is made up of 15 amino acids. CDR1 is SGHDT and CDR2 is YYEEEE in the germline V gene. Trimming cost V 4 bases and J 3 bases, with 13 bases left between them. This CDR3 reads CASSLNRGSNEKLFF. CDR3 nucleotides: TGTGCCAGCAGCCTGAACCGGGGTTCTAATGAAAAACTGTTTTTT.

There are many counts of this clone. J is TRBJ2-7 and V is TRBV7-8; 12 positions agree with TRBD2. CDR3 length equals 15 residues. CDR1 is SGHVS, CDR2 FQNEAQ, per germline. The trim removed 3 bases at V and 2 bases at J, leaving 2 bases unmatched. The CDR3 bases are TGTGCCAGCAGCTTCCTAGCGGGAGGGCCCTACGAGCAGTACTTC. Protein sequence: CASSFLAGGPYEQYF. Full variable domain (remainder filled in from reference TRBV7-8 and TRBJ2-7): GAGVSQSPRYKVAKRGQDVALRCDPISGHVSLFWYQQALGQGPEFLTYFQNEAQLDKSGLPSDRFFAERPEGSVSTLKIQRTQQEDSAVYLCASSFLAGGPYEQYFGPGTRLTVT.

This chain joins TRBV5-8 and TRBJ1-1; the D is unclear. CDR1 SGHTS and CDR2 YDEGEE come from the germline V gene. This CDR3 region has 16 residues. The V gene lost 0 bases and the J gene lost 1 base, with 13 bases spanning the gap. CDR3 bases: TGTGCCAGCAGCTTGGCCTGGAAACGAAGGAACACTGAAGCTTTCTTT. As protein: CASSLAWKRRNTEAFF.

This clone appeared a few times. The V call is TRBV29-1, the J call TRBJ1-2; perhaps TRBD1 as D (5 bases). Germline V gene lookup returns CDR1 SQVTM and CDR2 ANQGSEA. V shed 5 bases and J shed 7 bases, with 20 bases lying between them. CDR3 length: 14 amino acids. The CDR3 here is CSVSDLPGSPGYTF. The CDR3, as DNA: TGCAGCGTTTCCGATCTCCCAGGGAGCCCTGGCTACACCTTC.